The T cell receptor beta chain under discussion was sequenced for a study of identical twins (TCRdb year 2016). Looking at the study overall: To test whether fetal clonotypes persist, the study used deep sequencing on TCR alpha and beta repertoires from monozygotic twins, unrelated adults of various ages, and cord blood. Replicate twin experiments were performed at different times using different library preparation protocols to rule out contamination. Overall results and qualifications from the work: In beta out-of-frame sequences, excess twin sharing was weaker, because having fewer shared sequences lowered the signal-to-noise ratio. Abundant cord blood beta clonotypes carried fewer insertions; young adult naive repertoires showed a weaker similar trend, while memory repertoires showed none. Because the same donors could not be followed over many years, the conclusions depended on cross-sectional statistical analysis. In monozygotic twins, recombination models systematically underestimated out-of-frame TCR alpha sharing, but the models matched the sharing seen between unrelated individuals. Zero-insertion analyses could be partly confounded by invariant T cells such as MAIT and iNKT, though diverse VJ usage argued against such confounding for most clonotypes. Compared with coincidental sharing between unrelated individuals, out-of-frame TCR alpha sequences shared between twins had an excess of sequences with low generation probability.

Every donor in the study was a healthy Caucasian. The twin cohort comprised three pairs of female monozygotic twins, all aged roughly 18 to 30 years. CD4+ and CD8+ T cell populations were isolated with positive isolation kits from Invitrogen. This clonotype was seen only a few times. Its antigen is still unknown. One base away there is no much larger clone; base qualities are not given. The trim is 6 bases for V and 5 bases for J, with a gap of 11 bases between the germline ends. The CDR3 runs 13 residues from the cysteine to the phenylalanine. Kept here is only the CDR3 DNA, which spans 39 bases and is read in frame from base 1. Taken from the germline V gene, the CDR1 and CDR2 loops are SGHTA and FQGNSA. Receptors were amplified or captured by 5' RACE. Reads for this sample came from an Illumina HiSeq 2000. Template switching introduced a universal primer binding site; the final cDNA contained a unique molecular identifier, enabling accurate counting of TCR cDNA molecules. First-strand cDNA for TCR alpha and beta chains was synthesized from specific primers in the conserved constant-segment region. To control for contamination, every cDNA library was double barcoded, receiving both a SMART-Mk sample barcode and Illumina barcodes. TruSeq adapter sequences and Illumina sample barcodes were added in two successive PCR steps. TCR alpha and beta cDNA libraries were sequenced on the Illumina HiSeq platform with custom primers. The original pipeline was this. MiGEC was used to process raw reads and extract unique molecular identifiers, and MiXCR was used to find CDR3 positions. For each individual, recombination models were inferred using an EM algorithm with the repgenHMM and IGoR tools. Shared clonotypes were analyzed with the tcR package in R, and sharing was normalized by the product of cloneset sizes. Out-of-frame nonproductive sequences were analyzed to study raw recombination free of thymic and clonal selection effects. The public sequencing data were trimmed at Q25 with fastp and processed into clonotypes with MiXCR by TCRdb, which kept only in-frame beta chains. CDR3 protein sequences are deduplicated, and each keeps its most common genes and DNA. TCRdb, not the original authors, processed these V and J calls. In this sample the table shows roughly 540,000 distinct CDR3 sequences, around 20% of which occur a single time. Roughly 0.9% of the sample comes from the top ten.

These same data were also listed under a study on T cells expressing NK-cell markers. From that second study: Seven to nine donors provided sorted CD3+CD56+NKG2C+, CD3+CD56+NKG2C- and CD3+CD56-NKG2C+ T-cell subsets, whose TCR beta-chain repertoires were profiled. Of the eight sequenced donors, seven were found to be HCMV-seropositive and one was found to be HCMV-seronegative. In several experiments an anti-gammadeltaTCR antibody was added to restrict sorting to alphabetaTCR-expressing T cells. For over five donors, the dominant CD3+CD56+NKG2C+ clonotypes were among the top 10 CD8+ clonotypes and accounted for about 1.0-7.0% of CD8+ T cells. Those dominant clonotypes were again the most abundant among CD3+CD56-NKG2C+ cells in four donors, at about 25-60.1%. It remained unclear whether the expanded NKG2C-expressing T cell clones were specific for HCMV antigens. The eight sequenced donors were randomly selected healthy volunteers, three men and five women. HCMV-specific IgG was detected in serum with a commercial ELISA kit to determine HCMV serostatus. Reads were demultiplexed and grouped by UMI with MIGEC, and clonotypes were assembled and quantified with MiTCR. To exclude erroneous sequences, any TCR cDNA sequence not supported by at least two reads was discarded. Downstream repertoire analysis used the tcR package, and clonotypes were matched across fractions by CDR3 nucleotide sequence plus V segment. VDJmatch was used to annotate antigen specificity against VDJdb, with one amino acid substitution in CDR3 permitted.

Material: CD4+ T cells sorted from blood. The source of this sequence is a young woman in good health. The chain is assembled from TRBV7-2 and TRBJ1-5; TRBD1 is a weak D gene call, 6 bases matching. The CDR3 protein is CASSPDRYQPQHF. The nucleotides read TGTGCCAGCAGTCCGGACAGATATCAGCCCCAGCATTTT. The entire variable domain, with the stretches around the CDR3 drawn from the reference TRBV7-2 and TRBJ1-5 proteins, is GAGVSQSPSNKVTEKGKDVELRCDPISGHTALYWYRQSLGQGLEFLIYFQGNSAPDKSGLPSDRFSAERTGGSVSTLTIQRTQQEDSAVYLCASSPDRYQPQHFGDGTRLSIL.